This T cell receptor (beta chain) was found in a study of response to subunit inactivated influenza vaccine. General study points: The authors suggested that every seasonal influenza vaccination recruits few new T cells.

Using its own MiXCR run on the RT-PCR reads, TCRdb lists one record per CDR3 protein. The table lists about 150,000 distinct CDR3 sequences, about 10% of them singletons. V lost 1 base and J lost 2; bases outside the gene matches: 15. The length of the CDR3 is 18 residues. Germline V lookup: CDR1 SQVTM, CDR2 ANQGSEA. Concerning this clonotype: As yet, its antigen is unknown.

The V gene is TRBV29-1, the J gene TRBJ2-5, with 8 positions matching TRBD2. The source of this sequence is a man between 50 and 70 years old who received an inactivated influenza vaccine. Sequences were derived from CD8+ T cells sorted from PBMCs, sampled approximately 25 months after vaccination. The CDR3 coding sequence is TGCAGCGTTGAAGGTGTGCGGCGGGAGGTAAAGCGGCAAGAGACCCAGTACTTC. Its protein product is CSVEGVRREVKRQETQYF.